This T cell receptor beta chain was retrieved from a study of blood T cell repertoires in COVID-19. For the study at large: Material from acute and convalescent COVID-19 was sourced from the United States, Italy and Spain. Nucleic acid was either cDNA or gDNA, and it came from T cells, B-cell-depleted T cells, or PBMCs.

Measured with immunoSEQ multiplex PCR; TCRdb has only the in-frame clones, and not every one. The sample carries roughly 90,000 clones, about nine tenths recorded once. The TCR was taken from a human donor with active COVID-19. The donor label of this sample is uncertain. Sequences were obtained from peripheral blood.

Here the CDR3 DNA reads TGTGCCAGCAGCTCCCAGCGGGGGAACTACAATGAGCAGTTCTTC. Encoded protein: CASSSQRGNYNEQFF. The chain employs TRBV7-2 and TRBJ2-1; 8 bases fit TRBD2. J gave up 3 bases and V 4 bases, and 5 bases lay outside the gene matches. The V gene's germline CDR1 is SGHTA and CDR2 FQGNSA. There are 15 residues in the CDR3.